The source of this T cell receptor (beta chain) is a study of T cell responses to AZD1222 COVID-19 vaccine. Findings of the study overall: Repertoires were obtained only post-peak T cell response. White British ancestry dominated among donors, who included more females, and clonal diversity was possibly underestimated. Just a handful of people given AZD1222 tested seropositive at baseline.

Remarks on this clone: Its antigen is not known.

TCRdb's table, derived via immunoSEQ multiplex PCR, lists solely in-frame clones and lacks some. The sample lists roughly 99,000 clones; around 93% were seen once. The CDR3 contains 14 residues. The V gene's germline CDR1 is LNHDA and CDR2 SQIVND (reference sequence). J gave up 14 bases and V 4 bases, and 9 bases lay outside the gene matches. The sequence was obtained from an adult who received the AZD1222 COVID-19 vaccine. The sample was peripheral blood, taken 28 days after the second AZD1222 dose. This chain connects TRBV19 to TRBJ1-4; 11 bases agree with TRBD1. The CDR3 DNA follows: TGTGCCAGTAGTACCGGGACAGGGGGTTACCATCTGTTTTTT. This encodes CASSTGTGGYHLFF.